This T cell receptor beta chain was captured in a study of T-cell reconstitution after alpha-beta-depleted transplantation in children. The study, taken as a whole, reports: For some patients, TCRbeta diversity was high at day 60 because of recipient T cells and thymic progenitors that survived. Reports say that about two months after transplant, the alpha-beta T cells came out of several hundred graft clones that had expanded.

V was clipped by 3 bases and J by 9 bases, with 24 bases between them. The CDR3 spans 15 residues. Germline CDR1 DFQATT, CDR2 SNEGSKA (reference sequence). In the case of this clonotype: Its antigen remains unknown.

Preparing the TCRbeta library involved the use of unique molecular identifiers. MiXCR was run by TCRdb on the PCR reads, yielding one entry per CDR3 protein. This table holds 500,000 to 750,000 distinct CDR3 sequences, 25% to 30% found once. The chain combines TRBV20-1 with TRBJ2-7, with D perhaps matching TRBD1 or TRBD2 (6 bases each). Sequencing was performed on PBMCs, taken before TCRalphabeta/CD19-depleted stem cell transplant. This receptor was taken from a boy under three years old with Wiskott-Aldrich syndrome, due to receive a stem cell transplant. CDR3 in DNA: TGCAGTGCTAGTATTGGGGGATGGGGGGCGAGCGGGCAGTACTTC. Translating gives CSASIGGWGASGQYF.